This is a list of T cell receptor beta chains from one sample in a study of control samples from healthy donors and cancer patients. TCRdb's table, derived via immunoSEQ multiplex PCR, lists solely in-frame clones and lacks some. The data hold approximately 170,000 clones, with roughly 90% observed a single time. Source material: blood. These receptors were taken from a woman aged 30 to 39 in good health. The CDR3 runs from the conserved cysteine through the conserved F or W. Each record gives: V gene, J gene, clone size, CDR3 length, D gene, CDR3 protein, CDR3 DNA. The D gene is left open where the match is weak. The listing skips clone size in some rows; elsewhere it reads once, few, many or a size class.

V: TRBV4-2; J: TRBJ2-5; size: .; length: 13; D: .; CDR3: CASSQDRGETQYF; DNA: TGTGCCAGCAGCCAAGATAGAGGGGAGACCCAGTACTTC
V: TRBV4-1; J: TRBJ2-3; size: .; length: 14; D: .; CDR3: CASSQVQAADTQYF; DNA: TGCGCCAGCAGCCAAGTCCAGGCGGCAGATACGCAGTATTTT
V: TRBV7-2; J: TRBJ2-1; size: .; length: 14; D: .; CDR3: CASNGRGTYNEQFF; DNA: TGTGCCAGCAACGGGCGCGGGACCTACAATGAGCAGTTCTTC
V: TRBV4-2; J: TRBJ1-1; size: .; length: 15; D: .; CDR3: CASSQEGGTYTEAFF; DNA: TGTGCCAGCAGCCAAGAGGGGGGGACCTACACTGAAGCTTTCTTT
V: TRBV28; J: TRBJ1-5; size: .; length: 15; D: .; CDR3: CASSSTDRGNQPQHF; DNA: TGTGCCAGCAGCTCGACAGACAGAGGCAATCAGCCCCAGCATTTT
V: TRBV4-1; J: TRBJ2-3; size: once; length: 13; D: .; CDR3: CASSLEWVDTQYF; DNA: TGCGCCAGCAGCCTCGAATGGGTAGATACGCAGTATTTT
V: TRBV7-9; J: TRBJ1-2; size: .; length: 14; D: .; CDR3: CASSPERGGCGYTF; DNA: TGTGCCAGCAGCCCGGAGAGGGGGGGTTGCGGCTACACCTTC
V: TRBV3-1/TRBV3-2; J: TRBJ1-3; size: .; length: 13; D: .; CDR3: CASSRDTGNTIYF; DNA: TGTGCCAGCAGTCGGGATACTGGAAACACCATATATTTT
V: TRBV2; J: TRBJ2-7; size: .; length: 14; D: .; CDR3: CASRPTPSSYEQYF; DNA: TGTGCCAGCAGGCCTACCCCGAGCTCCTACGAGCAGTACTTC
V: TRBV19; J: TRBJ1-5; size: .; length: 14; D: .; CDR3: CASSPWEDNQPQHF; DNA: TGTGCCAGTAGCCCGTGGGAGGACAATCAGCCCCAGCATTTT
V: TRBV7-9; J: TRBJ2-7; size: .; length: 14; D: .; CDR3: CASSLEGVHYEQYF; DNA: TGTGCCAGCAGCTTGGAGGGGGTCCACTACGAGCAGTACTTC
V: TRBV5-4; J: TRBJ1-1; size: .; length: 13; D: .; CDR3: CASSFSEGQGAFF; DNA: TGTGCCAGCAGCTTTTCAGAAGGTCAAGGGGCTTTCTTT
V: TRBV4-3; J: TRBJ2-7; size: .; length: 13; D: .; CDR3: CASSQSWDYEQYF; DNA: TGCGCCAGCAGCCAATCGTGGGACTACGAGCAGTACTTC
V: TRBV28; J: TRBJ2-5; size: .; length: 15; D: .; CDR3: CASSPSHRYQETQYF; DNA: TGTGCCAGCAGCCCATCTCACAGGTACCAAGAGACCCAGTACTTC
V: TRBV6-5; J: TRBJ2-1; size: few; length: 14; D: TRBD2; CDR3: CAARWGEGRNEQFF; DNA: TGTGCCGCGCGGTGGGGGGAGGGAAGGAATGAGCAGTTCTTC
V: TRBV28; J: TRBJ2-6; size: .; length: 18; D: TRBD1; CDR3: CASTRGTGAPSGANVLTF; DNA: TGTGCCAGCACCCGAGGCACAGGGGCCCCCTCTGGGGCCAACGTCCTGACTTTC
V: TRBV20-1; J: TRBJ2-2; size: few; length: 12; D: TRBD2; CDR3: CSASRGGGELFF; DNA: TGCAGTGCTAGTCGCGGGGGCGGGGAGCTGTTTTTT
V: TRBV3-1/TRBV3-2; J: TRBJ1-5; size: .; length: 15; D: .; CDR3: CASSQAGVGNQPQHF; DNA: TGTGCCAGCAGCCAAGCAGGGGTCGGCAATCAGCCCCAGCATTTT
V: TRBV7-8; J: TRBJ2-5; size: .; length: 14; D: .; CDR3: CASLHGSPKETQYF; DNA: TGTGCCAGCTTACACGGGTCCCCTAAGGAGACCCAGTACTTC
V: TRBV7-9; J: TRBJ2-1; size: .; length: 14; D: .; CDR3: CASSLADSYNEQFF; DNA: TGTGCCAGCAGCTTAGCGGACTCCTACAATGAGCAGTTCTTC
V: TRBV30; J: TRBJ1-5; size: .; length: 13; D: .; CDR3: CAWRGSFNQPQHF; DNA: TGTGCCTGGAGAGGCAGTTTCAATCAGCCCCAGCATTTT
V: TRBV15; J: TRBJ2-7; size: .; length: 13; D: .; CDR3: CATSHRLFYEQYF; DNA: TGTGCCACCTCCCACAGGCTCTTCTACGAGCAGTACTTC
V: TRBV29-1; J: TRBJ1-2; size: .; length: 13; D: .; CDR3: CSVEGASGYGYTF; DNA: TGCAGCGTTGAAGGGGCCAGTGGCTATGGCTACACCTTC
V: TRBV28; J: TRBJ1-2; size: .; length: 15; D: TRBD1; CDR3: CASSFGTGGTYGYTF; DNA: TGTGCCAGCAGTTTCGGGACAGGGGGGACCTATGGCTACACCTTC
V: TRBV6-6; J: TRBJ2-7; size: .; length: 17; D: TRBD2; CDR3: CASSRGTSGRARWEQYF; DNA: TGTGCCAGCAGTCGGGGGACTAGCGGGAGGGCCCGGTGGGAGCAGTACTTC
V: TRBV5-6; J: TRBJ2-3; size: .; length: 15; D: .; CDR3: CASSRQTSYTDTQYF; DNA: TGTGCCAGCAGCCGACAGACTTCCTACACAGATACGCAGTATTTT
V: TRBV9; J: TRBJ2-3; size: .; length: 15; D: TRBD2; CDR3: CASSVALGTRDTQYF; DNA: TGTGCCAGCAGCGTAGCGCTCGGGACTAGAGATACGCAGTATTTT
V: TRBV28; J: TRBJ1-2; size: .; length: 18; D: TRBD1; CDR3: CASSFGPGQGKGTYGYTF; DNA: TGTGCCAGCAGTTTCGGACCGGGACAGGGGAAGGGGACTTATGGCTACACCTTC
V: TRBV28; J: TRBJ2-7; size: .; length: 13; D: .; CDR3: CASSFDIAYEQYF; DNA: TGTGCCAGCAGTTTCGACATCGCCTACGAGCAGTACTTC